This TCR beta chain derives from a study of long-term antiretroviral therapy in people with HIV. Study-level information: The study's earliest collections predate the 2015 immediate-ART recommendation by about a decade.

Sequencing used immunoSEQ v3.0 at survey level. Some clones are missing from TCRdb's copy, which holds only in-frame ones; the method was immunoSEQ multiplex PCR. The sample shows 12,000 to 15,000 clones, approximately 80% of them seen only once. V was cut by 5 bases and J by 4 bases, with 8 bases left in between. The CDR3 totals 12 residues. CDR1 and CDR2 from the germline V gene are SGHAT and FQNNGV. In each sample, roughly 0.95-10 million cryopreserved PBMC were present before DNA extraction. With respect to this clone: Its antigen is currently unknown.

Whole-study results and caveats: ART adherence, viral resistance and therapy changes were not recorded.

Sample: unsorted PBMCs, taken 3.2 years before starting antiretroviral therapy. The receptor's source is a man aged 35-49 years with HIV. V usage is TRBV11-2 and J usage is TRBJ2-5; D is unresolved. The CDR3, as DNA: TGTGCCAGCAGCCCGCTAGGAGAGACCCAGTACTTC. Its translation is CASSPLGETQYF.